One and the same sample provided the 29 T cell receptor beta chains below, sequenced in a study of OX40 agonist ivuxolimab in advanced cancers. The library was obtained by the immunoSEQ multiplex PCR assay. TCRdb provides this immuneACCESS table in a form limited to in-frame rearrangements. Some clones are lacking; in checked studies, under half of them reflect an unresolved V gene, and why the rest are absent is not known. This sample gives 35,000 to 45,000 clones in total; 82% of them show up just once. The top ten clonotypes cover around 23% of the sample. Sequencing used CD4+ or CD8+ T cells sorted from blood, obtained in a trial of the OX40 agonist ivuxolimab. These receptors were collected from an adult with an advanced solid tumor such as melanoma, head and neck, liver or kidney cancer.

The DNA of the CDR3 is TGTGCCAGCAGTTTAGGCAGCGCCTACAATGAGCAGTTCTTC. Amino acid sequence: CASSLGSAYNEQFF. This chain joins TRBV27 and TRBJ2-1; D remains ambiguous. The V gene's germline CDR1 is MNHEY and CDR2 SMNVEV (reference sequence). This CDR3 has 14 amino acids. V was trimmed by 2 bases and J by 2 bases, leaving 7 bases between them.

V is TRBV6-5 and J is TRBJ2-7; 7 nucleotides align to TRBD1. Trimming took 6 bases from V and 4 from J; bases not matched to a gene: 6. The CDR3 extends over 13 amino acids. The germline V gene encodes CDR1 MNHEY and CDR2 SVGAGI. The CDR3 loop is CASSHQGEYEQYF. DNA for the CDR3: TGTGCCAGCAGCCATCAGGGGGAATACGAGCAGTACTTC.

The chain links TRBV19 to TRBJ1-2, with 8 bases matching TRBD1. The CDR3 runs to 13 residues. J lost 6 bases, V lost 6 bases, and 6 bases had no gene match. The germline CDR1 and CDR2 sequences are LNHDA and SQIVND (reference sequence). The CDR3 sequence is CASSPQGADGYTF. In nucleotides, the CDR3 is TGTGCCAGTAGCCCTCAGGGGGCAGATGGCTACACCTTC. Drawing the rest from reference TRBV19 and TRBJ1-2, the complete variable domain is DGGITQSPKYLFRKEGQNVTLSCEQNLNHDAMYWYRQDPGQGLRLIYYSQIVNDFQKGDIAEGYSVSREKKESFPLTVTSAQKNPTAFYLCASSPQGADGYTFGSGTRLTVV.

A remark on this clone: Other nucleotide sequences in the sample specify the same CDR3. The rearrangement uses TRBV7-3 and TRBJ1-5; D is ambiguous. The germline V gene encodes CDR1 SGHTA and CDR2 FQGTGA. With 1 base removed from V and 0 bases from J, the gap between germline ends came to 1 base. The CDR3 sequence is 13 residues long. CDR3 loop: CASSLNSNQPQHF. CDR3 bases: TGTGCCAGCAGCTTAAATAGCAATCAGCCCCAGCATTTT.

The CDR3 nucleotides read TGCGCCAGCAGCCCCCTGGAGGGTGAGACCCAGTACTTC. Its translation: CASSPLEGETQYF. The V call is TRBV4-3, the J call TRBJ2-5; the D gene is possibly TRBD2 (6 bases). The CDR3 loop spans 13 amino acids. V dropped 4 bases and J dropped 5 bases, with 11 bases sitting between them. Per germline, CDR1 LGHNA and CDR2 YSLEER.

In DNA form, the CDR3 reads TGTGCCAGCAGTTACTCTACCCAGGCGGATACGCAGTATTTT. Translating gives CASSYSTQADTQYF. The rearrangement uses TRBV6-6 and TRBJ2-3; D is uncertain. This CDR3 is built from 14 residues. Deletions cut 0 bases from V and 6 bases from J, with 10 bases between. Germline V lookup: CDR1 MNHNY, CDR2 SVGAGI (reference sequence).

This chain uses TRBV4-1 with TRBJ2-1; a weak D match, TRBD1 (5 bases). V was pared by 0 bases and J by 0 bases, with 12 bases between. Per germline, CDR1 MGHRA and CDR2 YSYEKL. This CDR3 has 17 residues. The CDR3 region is CASSQDETDSSYNEQFF. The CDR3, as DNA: TGCGCCAGCAGCCAAGACGAGACAGACAGCTCCTACAATGAGCAGTTCTTC.

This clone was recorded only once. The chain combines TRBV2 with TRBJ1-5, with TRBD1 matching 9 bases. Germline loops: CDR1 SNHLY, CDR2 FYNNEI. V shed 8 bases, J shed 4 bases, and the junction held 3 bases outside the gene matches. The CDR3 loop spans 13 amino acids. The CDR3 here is CASWTGDNQPQHF. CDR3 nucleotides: TGTGCCAGCTGGACAGGGGATAATCAGCCCCAGCATTTT.

CDR3 sequence reads: CASSGVSVSTEAFF. CDR3 nucleotides: TGTGCCAGCAGCGGAGTCTCGGTTAGTACTGAAGCTTTCTTT. The rearrangement links TRBV7-6 to TRBJ1-1, with D unclear. With 5 bases removed from V and 5 bases from J, the gap between germline ends came to 15 bases. The germline V gene has CDR1 SGHVS and CDR2 FNYEAQ. This CDR3 region has 14 residues.

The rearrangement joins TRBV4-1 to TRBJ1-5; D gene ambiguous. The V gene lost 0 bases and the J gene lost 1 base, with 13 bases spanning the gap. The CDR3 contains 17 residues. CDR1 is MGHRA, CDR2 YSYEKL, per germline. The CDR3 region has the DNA TGCGCCAGCAGCCAAGATTTTTTGGAACAAAGCAATCAGCCCCAGCATTTT. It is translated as CASSQDFLEQSNQPQHF.

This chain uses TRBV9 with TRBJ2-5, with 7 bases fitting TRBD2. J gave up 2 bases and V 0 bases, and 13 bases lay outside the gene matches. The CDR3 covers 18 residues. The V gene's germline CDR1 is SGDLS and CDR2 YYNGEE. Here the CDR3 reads CASSVALSTSLGQETQYF. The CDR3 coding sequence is TGTGCCAGCAGCGTAGCCCTCTCGACTAGCCTAGGACAAGAGACCCAGTACTTC. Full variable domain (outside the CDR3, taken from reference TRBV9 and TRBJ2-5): DSGVTQTPKHLITATGQRVTLRCSPRSGDLSVYWYQQSLDQGLQFLIQYYNGEERAKGNILERFSAQQFPDLHSELNLSSLELGDSALYFCASSVALSTSLGQETQYFGPGTRLLVL.

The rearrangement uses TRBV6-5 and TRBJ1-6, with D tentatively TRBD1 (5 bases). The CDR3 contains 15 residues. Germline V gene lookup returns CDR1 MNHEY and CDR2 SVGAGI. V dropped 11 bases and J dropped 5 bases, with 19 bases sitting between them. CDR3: CAGGKGPENNSPLHF. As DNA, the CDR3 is TGTGCCGGGGGAAAGGGGCCAGAGAATAATTCACCCCTCCACTTT.

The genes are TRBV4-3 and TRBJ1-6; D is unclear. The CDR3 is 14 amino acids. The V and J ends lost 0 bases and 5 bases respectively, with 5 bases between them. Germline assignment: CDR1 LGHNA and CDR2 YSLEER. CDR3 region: CASSQDWDNSPLHF. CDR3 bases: TGCGCCAGCAGCCAAGACTGGGATAATTCACCCCTCCACTTT.

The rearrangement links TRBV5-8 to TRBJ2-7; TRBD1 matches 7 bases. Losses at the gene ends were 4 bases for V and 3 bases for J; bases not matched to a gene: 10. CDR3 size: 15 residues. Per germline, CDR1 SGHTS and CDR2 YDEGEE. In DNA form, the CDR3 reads TGTGCCAGCAGCCCTGGGACAGTAGGGTACTACGAGCAGTACTTC. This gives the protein CASSPGTVGYYEQYF.

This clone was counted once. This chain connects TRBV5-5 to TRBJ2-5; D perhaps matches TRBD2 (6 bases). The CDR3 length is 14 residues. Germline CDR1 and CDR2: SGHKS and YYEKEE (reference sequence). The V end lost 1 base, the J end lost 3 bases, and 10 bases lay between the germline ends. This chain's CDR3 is CASSLLTGEETQYF. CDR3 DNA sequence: TGTGCCAGCAGCTTGTTGACGGGGGAAGAGACCCAGTACTTC.

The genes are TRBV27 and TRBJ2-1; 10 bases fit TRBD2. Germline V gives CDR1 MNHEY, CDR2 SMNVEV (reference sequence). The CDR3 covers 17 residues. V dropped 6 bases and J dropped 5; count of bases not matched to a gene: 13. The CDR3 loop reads CASSSAILAGVNNEQFF. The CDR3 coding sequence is TGTGCCAGCAGCTCTGCTATCCTAGCGGGGGTAAACAATGAGCAGTTCTTC.

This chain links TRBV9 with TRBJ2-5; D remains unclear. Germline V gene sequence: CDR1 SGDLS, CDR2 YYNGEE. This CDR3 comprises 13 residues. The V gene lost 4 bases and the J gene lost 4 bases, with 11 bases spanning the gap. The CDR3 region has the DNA TGTGCCAGCAGCCAAGGACCCGGAGAGACCCAGTACTTC. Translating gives CASSQGPGETQYF.

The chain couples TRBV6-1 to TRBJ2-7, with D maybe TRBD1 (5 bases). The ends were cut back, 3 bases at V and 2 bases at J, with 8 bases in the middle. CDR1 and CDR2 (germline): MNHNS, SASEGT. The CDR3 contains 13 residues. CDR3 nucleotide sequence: TGTGCCAGCAGTGAGCCAGGGCCCTACGAGCAGTACTTC. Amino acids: CASSEPGPYEQYF.

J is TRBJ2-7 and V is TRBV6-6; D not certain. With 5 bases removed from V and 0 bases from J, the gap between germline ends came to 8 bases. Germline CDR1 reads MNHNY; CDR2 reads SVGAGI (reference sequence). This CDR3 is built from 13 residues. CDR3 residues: CASSKLSSYEQYF. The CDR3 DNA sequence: TGTGCCAGCAGTAAGTTAAGCTCCTACGAGCAGTACTTC.

Written as DNA, the CDR3 is TGTGCCAGCAGCGTAGTTCTAGCGCAAGATGAGCAGTTCTTC. This gives the protein CASSVVLAQDEQFF. The rearrangement joins TRBV9 to TRBJ2-1; D is perhaps TRBD2 (6 bases). The CDR3 is 14 amino acids. V lost 0 bases and J 8 bases, leaving 12 bases between the germline ends. The germline CDR1 and CDR2 sequences are SGDLS and YYNGEE. The full variable domain, its missing parts supplied by reference TRBV9 and TRBJ2-1, is DSGVTQTPKHLITATGQRVTLRCSPRSGDLSVYWYQQSLDQGLQFLIQYYNGEERAKGNILERFSAQQFPDLHSELNLSSLELGDSALYFCASSVVLAQDEQFFGPGTRLTVL.

CDR3 loop: CSVSTGGANVLTF. In DNA form, the CDR3 reads TGCAGCGTCTCTACGGGAGGGGCCAACGTCCTGACTTTC. V is TRBV29-1 and J is TRBJ2-6; D possibly corresponds to TRBD2 (5 bases). Trimming cost V 6 bases and J 4 bases, with 10 bases left between them. CDR1 SQVTM and CDR2 ANQGSEA come from the germline V gene. This CDR3 is built from 13 residues.

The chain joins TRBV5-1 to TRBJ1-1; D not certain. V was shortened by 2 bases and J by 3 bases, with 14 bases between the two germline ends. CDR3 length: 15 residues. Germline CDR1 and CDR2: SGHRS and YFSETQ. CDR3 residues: CASSFAYTADTEAFF. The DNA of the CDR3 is TGCGCCAGCAGCTTTGCTTATACCGCGGACACTGAAGCTTTCTTT.

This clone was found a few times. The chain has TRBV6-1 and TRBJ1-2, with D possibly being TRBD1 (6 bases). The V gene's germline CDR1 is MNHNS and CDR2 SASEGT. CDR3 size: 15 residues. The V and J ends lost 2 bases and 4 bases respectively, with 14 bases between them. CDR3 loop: CASSESDRDIYGYTF. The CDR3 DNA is TGTGCCAGCAGTGAAAGCGACCGGGACATCTATGGCTACACCTTC.

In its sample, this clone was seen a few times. The CDR3 bases are TGTGCCAGCTCAAGAGTAATAAGCACAGATACGCAGTATTTT. Its translation is CASSRVISTDTQYF. This chain uses TRBV27 with TRBJ2-3; D is uncertain. The V end lost 8 bases, the J end lost 0 bases, and 12 bases lay between the germline ends. Germline V gene lookup returns CDR1 MNHEY and CDR2 SMNVEV (reference sequence). The CDR3 runs to 14 residues.

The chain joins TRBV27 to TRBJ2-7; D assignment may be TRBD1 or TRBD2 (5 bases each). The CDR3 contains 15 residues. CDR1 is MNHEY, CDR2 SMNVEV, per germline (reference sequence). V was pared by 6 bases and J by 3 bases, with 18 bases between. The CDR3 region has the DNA TGTGCCAGCAGCTATTCTGGGCCGGGACGCTACGAGCAGTACTTC. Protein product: CASSYSGPGRYEQYF.

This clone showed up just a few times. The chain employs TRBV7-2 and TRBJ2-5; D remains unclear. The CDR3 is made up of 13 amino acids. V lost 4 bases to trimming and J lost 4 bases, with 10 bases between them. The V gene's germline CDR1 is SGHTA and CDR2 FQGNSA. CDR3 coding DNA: TGTGCCAGCAGCTCGGTCTGGGGAGAGACCCAGTACTTC. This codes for CASSSVWGETQYF. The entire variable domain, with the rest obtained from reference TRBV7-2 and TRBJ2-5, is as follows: GAGVSQSPSNKVTEKGKDVELRCDPISGHTALYWYRQSLGQGLEFLIYFQGNSAPDKSGLPSDRFSAERTGGSVSTLTIQRTQQEDSAVYLCASSSVWGETQYFGPGTRLLVL.

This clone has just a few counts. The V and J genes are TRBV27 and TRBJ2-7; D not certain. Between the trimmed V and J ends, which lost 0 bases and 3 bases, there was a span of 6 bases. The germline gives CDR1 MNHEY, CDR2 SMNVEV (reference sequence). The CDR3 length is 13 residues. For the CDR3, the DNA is TGTGCCAGCAGTTTATCGGTGAACTACGAGCAGTACTTC. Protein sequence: CASSLSVNYEQYF.

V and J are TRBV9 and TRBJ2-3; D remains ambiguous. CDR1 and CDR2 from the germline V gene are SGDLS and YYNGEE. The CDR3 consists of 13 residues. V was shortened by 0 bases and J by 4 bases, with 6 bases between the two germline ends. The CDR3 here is CASSVGQSDTQYF. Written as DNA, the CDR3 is TGTGCCAGCAGCGTAGGGCAATCAGATACGCAGTATTTT. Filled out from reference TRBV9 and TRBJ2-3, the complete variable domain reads DSGVTQTPKHLITATGQRVTLRCSPRSGDLSVYWYQQSLDQGLQFLIQYYNGEERAKGNILERFSAQQFPDLHSELNLSSLELGDSALYFCASSVGQSDTQYFGPGTRLTVL.

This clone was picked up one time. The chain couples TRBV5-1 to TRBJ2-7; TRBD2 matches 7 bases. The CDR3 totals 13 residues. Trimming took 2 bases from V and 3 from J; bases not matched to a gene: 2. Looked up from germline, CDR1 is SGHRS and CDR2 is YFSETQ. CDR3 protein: CASSFGTNYEQYF. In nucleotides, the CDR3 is TGCGCCAGCAGCTTTGGGACTAACTACGAGCAGTACTTC.